The entry that follows covers one T cell receptor (beta chain) sequence. The data are from a study of identical twins. TCRdb analysed the 5' RACE reads with MiXCR anew, one entry per CDR3 protein. Of fewer than 500,000 distinct CDR3 sequences in the sample, roughly 26% were seen once. The CDR3 has 13 residues. CDR1 is DFQATT and CDR2 is SNEGSKA in the germline V gene (reference sequence). The V and J ends lost 1 base and 4 bases respectively, with 8 bases between them. This sample also belongs to another study, concerning T cells expressing NK-cell markers. That work states: Within several experiments, an anti-gamma-delta TCR antibody kept the sorting limited to alpha-beta TCR T cells. As a fraction of CD8+ T cells, dominant NKG2C+ clonotypes reached about 1.0-7.0% in over 5 donors. Similarly, these clonotypes led the CD3+CD56-NKG2C+ fraction as well in a few donors.

The origin of this receptor is a woman between 18 and 29 years old in good health. The chain combines TRBV20-1 with TRBJ1-5; TRBD1 is a possible D gene (5 bases). Sequenced: CD4+ T cells sorted from blood. DNA of the CDR3: TGCAGTGCTAGAGTTGAGGGGAATCAGCCCCAGCATTTT. It translates to CSARVEGNQPQHF.